Following are 5 T cell receptor beta chains from one sample sequenced in a study of blood T cell repertoires in COVID-19. The method was immunoSEQ multiplex PCR; TCRdb's version includes in-frame clones alone and lacks a portion of them. The table shows some 450,000 clones, with around 88% occurring only once. The sample comprised peripheral blood. These receptors originate from a woman in her 50s with COVID-19, enrolled during active disease.

This rearrangement joins TRBV6-5 to TRBJ1-1, with 12 bases fitting TRBD1. The CDR3 has 15 amino acids. The V and J ends lost 6 bases and 4 bases, in that order; junction bases with no gene match: 6. CDR1 is MNHEY and CDR2 is SVGAGI in the germline V gene. This chain's CDR3 is CASSRDRGRITEAFF. The CDR3 DNA reads TGTGCCAGCAGCCGGGACAGGGGGCGGATCACTGAAGCTTTCTTT.

The rearrangement links TRBV6-5 to TRBJ1-2, with a tentative D call TRBD1 (5 bases). The CDR3 sequence is 13 residues long. The V end was cut by 6 bases, the J end by 4 bases, with 12 bases between. CDR1 MNHEY and CDR2 SVGAGI come from the germline V gene. In DNA, the CDR3 is TGTGCCAGCAGCCCAGTCAGGGCCTATGGCTACACCTTC. Its translation: CASSPVRAYGYTF.

This clone was found a few times. V is TRBV2 and J is TRBJ2-5, with 7 bases lining up with TRBD2. The CDR3 spans 16 residues. Losses at the gene ends were 4 bases for V and 0 bases for J; bases not matched to a gene: 8. Per germline, CDR1 SNHLY and CDR2 FYNNEI. CDR3 amino acids: CASSGEGHLYQETQYF. The CDR3 nucleotides read TGTGCCAGCAGTGGGGAGGGTCACTTGTACCAAGAGACCCAGTACTTC.

J is TRBJ1-1 and V is TRBV14, with D possibly being TRBD1 (5 bases). The CDR3 covers 17 residues. CDR1 and CDR2 (germline): SGHDN, FVKESK. The V and J ends lost 1 base and 5 bases respectively, with 20 bases between them. The CDR3 reads CASSQAKFGTLRTEAFF. CDR3 DNA: TGTGCCAGCAGCCAAGCTAAGTTCGGGACTCTGAGGACTGAAGCTTTCTTT.

The CDR3 sequence is CASSRGQTPSTDTQYF. In DNA, the CDR3 is TGTGCCAGCAGCCGAGGACAGACTCCTAGCACAGATACGCAGTATTTT. The V gene is TRBV3-1 (or the pseudogene TRBV3-2), the J gene TRBJ2-3, with TRBD1 as a possible D gene (6 bases). CDR1 and CDR2 (germline): LGHDT, YNNKEL (reference sequence). This CDR3 spans 16 amino acids. V shed 4 bases and J shed 0 bases, with 14 bases lying between them.